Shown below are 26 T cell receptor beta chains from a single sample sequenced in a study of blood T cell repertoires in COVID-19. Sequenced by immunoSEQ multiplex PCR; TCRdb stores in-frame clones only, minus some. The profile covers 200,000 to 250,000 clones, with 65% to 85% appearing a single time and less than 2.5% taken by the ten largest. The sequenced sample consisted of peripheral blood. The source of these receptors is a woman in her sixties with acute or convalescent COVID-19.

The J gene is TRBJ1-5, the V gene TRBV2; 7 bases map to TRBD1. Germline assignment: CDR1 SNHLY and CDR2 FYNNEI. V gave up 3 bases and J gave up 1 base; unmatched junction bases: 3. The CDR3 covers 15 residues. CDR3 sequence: CASSDGTASNQPQHF. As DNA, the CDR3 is TGTGCCAGCAGTGATGGGACAGCGAGCAATCAGCCCCAGCATTTT.

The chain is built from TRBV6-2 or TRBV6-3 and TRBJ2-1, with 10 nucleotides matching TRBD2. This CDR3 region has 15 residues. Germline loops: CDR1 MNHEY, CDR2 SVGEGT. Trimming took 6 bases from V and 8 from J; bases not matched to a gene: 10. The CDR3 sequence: CASSTFPSGGDEQFF. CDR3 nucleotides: TGTGCCAGCAGCACCTTCCCTAGCGGGGGCGATGAGCAGTTCTTC.

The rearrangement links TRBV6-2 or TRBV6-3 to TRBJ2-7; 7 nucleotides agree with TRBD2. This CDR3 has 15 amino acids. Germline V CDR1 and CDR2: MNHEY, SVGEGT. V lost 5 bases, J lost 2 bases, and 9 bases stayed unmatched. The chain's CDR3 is CASSPRASGPYEQYF. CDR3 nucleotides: TGTGCCAGCAGTCCCAGGGCTAGCGGCCCCTACGAGCAGTACTTC.

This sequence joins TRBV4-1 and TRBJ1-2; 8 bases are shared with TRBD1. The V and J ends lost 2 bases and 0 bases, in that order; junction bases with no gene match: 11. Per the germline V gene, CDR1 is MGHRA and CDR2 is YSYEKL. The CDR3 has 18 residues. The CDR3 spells CASSQRPGPTGANYGYTF. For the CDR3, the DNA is TGCGCCAGCAGCCAACGCCCAGGTCCGACAGGGGCTAACTATGGCTACACCTTC.

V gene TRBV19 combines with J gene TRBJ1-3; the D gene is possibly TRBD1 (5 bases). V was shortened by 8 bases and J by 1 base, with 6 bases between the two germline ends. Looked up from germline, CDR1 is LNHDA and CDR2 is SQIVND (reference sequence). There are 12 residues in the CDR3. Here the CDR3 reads CASGHSGNTIYF. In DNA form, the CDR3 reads TGTGCCAGTGGACATTCTGGAAACACCATATATTTT.

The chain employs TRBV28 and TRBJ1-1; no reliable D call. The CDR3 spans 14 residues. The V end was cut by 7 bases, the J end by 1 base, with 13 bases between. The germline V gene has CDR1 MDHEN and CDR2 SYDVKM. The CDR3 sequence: CASNPFPPNTEAFF. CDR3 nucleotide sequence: TGTGCCAGCAATCCCTTCCCCCCGAACACTGAAGCTTTCTTT.

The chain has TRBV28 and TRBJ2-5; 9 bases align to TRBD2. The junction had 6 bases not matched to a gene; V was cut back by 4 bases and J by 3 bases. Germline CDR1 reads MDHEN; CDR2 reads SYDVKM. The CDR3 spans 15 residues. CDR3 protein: CASSSWLAGEETQYF. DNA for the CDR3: TGTGCCAGCAGTTCTTGGTTAGCGGGGGAAGAGACCCAGTACTTC.

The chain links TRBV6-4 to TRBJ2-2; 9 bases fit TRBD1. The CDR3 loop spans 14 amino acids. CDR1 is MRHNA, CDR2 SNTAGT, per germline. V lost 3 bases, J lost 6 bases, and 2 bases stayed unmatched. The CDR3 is CASSEQGASGELFF. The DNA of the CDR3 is TGTGCCAGCAGTGAACAGGGGGCTTCCGGGGAGCTGTTTTTT.

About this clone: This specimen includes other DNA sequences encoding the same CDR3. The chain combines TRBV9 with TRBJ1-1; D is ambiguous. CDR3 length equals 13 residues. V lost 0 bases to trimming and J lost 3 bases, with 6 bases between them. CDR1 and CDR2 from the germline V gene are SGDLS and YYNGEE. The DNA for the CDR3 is TGTGCCAGCAGCGTAGACCGGGACACTGAAGCTTTCTTT. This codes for CASSVDRDTEAFF.

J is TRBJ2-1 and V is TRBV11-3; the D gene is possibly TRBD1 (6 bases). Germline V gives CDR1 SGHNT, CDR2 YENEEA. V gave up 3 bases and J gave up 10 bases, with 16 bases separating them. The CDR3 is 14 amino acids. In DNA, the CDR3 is TGTGCCAGCAGCTTGGGGAAGGCACAGGGAGAGCAGTTCTTC. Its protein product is CASSLGKAQGEQFF. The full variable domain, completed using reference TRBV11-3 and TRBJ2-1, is EAGVVQSPRYKIIEKKQPVAFWCNPISGHNTLYWYLQNLGQGPELLIRYENEEAVDDSQLPKDRFSAERLKGVDSTLKIQPAELGDSAVYLCASSLGKAQGEQFFGPGTRLTVL.

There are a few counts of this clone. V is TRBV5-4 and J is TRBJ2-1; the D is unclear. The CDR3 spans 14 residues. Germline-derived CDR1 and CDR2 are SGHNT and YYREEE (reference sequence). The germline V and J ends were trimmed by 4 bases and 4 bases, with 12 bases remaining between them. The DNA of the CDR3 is TGTGCCAGCAGCCAAGACAAAATATACAATGAGCAGTTCTTC. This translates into CASSQDKIYNEQFF.

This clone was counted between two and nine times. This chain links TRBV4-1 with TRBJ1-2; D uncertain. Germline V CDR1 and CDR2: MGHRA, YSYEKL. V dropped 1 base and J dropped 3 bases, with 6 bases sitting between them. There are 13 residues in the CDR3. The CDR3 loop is CASSQVSDYGYTF. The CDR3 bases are TGCGCCAGCAGCCAAGTATCGGACTATGGCTACACCTTC.

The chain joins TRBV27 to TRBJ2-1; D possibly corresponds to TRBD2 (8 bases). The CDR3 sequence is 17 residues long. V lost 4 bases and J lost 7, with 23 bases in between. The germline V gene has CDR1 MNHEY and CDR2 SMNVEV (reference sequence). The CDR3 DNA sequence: TGTGCCAGCAGTTATCGGGGGGGAACGACAGGGAGGAATGAGCAGTTCTTC. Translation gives CASSYRGGTTGRNEQFF.

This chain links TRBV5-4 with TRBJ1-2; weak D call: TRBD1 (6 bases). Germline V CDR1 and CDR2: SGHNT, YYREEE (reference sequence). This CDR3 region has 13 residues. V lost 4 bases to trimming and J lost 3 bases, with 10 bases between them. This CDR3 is CASSRRQDYGYTF. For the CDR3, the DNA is TGTGCCAGCAGCCGGCGACAGGACTATGGCTACACCTTC.

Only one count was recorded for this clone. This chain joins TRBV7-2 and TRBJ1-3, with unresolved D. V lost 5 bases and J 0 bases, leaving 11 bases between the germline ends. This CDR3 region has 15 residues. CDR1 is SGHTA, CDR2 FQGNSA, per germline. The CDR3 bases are TGTGCCAGCAGCCCCTCGGCAGGCTCTGGAAACACCATATATTTT. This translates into CASSPSAGSGNTIYF.

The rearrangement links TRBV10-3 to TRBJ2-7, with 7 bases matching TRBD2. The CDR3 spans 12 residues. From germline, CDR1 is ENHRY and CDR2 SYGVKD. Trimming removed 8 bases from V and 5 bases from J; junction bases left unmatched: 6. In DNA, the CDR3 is TGTGCCATCGGACATGCGGGGGACGAGCAGTACTTC. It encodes CAIGHAGDEQYF.

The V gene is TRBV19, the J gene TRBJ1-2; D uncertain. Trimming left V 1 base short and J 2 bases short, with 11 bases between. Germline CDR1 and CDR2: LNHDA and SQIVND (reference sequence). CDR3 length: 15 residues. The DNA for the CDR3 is TGTGCCAGTAGTATAGGTCTCCCCGGGAACTATGGCTACACCTTC. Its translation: CASSIGLPGNYGYTF.

In DNA form, the CDR3 reads TGCGCCAGCAGCTTTGGACATCGGAGTGTAGCTTTCTTT. It translates to CASSFGHRSVAFF. This rearrangement joins TRBV5-1 to TRBJ1-1; the D gene is possibly TRBD1 (5 bases). Germline-derived CDR1 and CDR2 are SGHRS and YFSETQ. Deletions cut 2 bases from V and 10 bases from J, with 15 bases between. The CDR3 extends over 13 amino acids.

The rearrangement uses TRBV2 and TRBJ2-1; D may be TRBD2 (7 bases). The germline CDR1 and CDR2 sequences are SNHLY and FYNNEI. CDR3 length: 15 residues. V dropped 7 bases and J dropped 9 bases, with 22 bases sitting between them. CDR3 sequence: CASNPRGGRGSEQFF. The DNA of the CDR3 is TGTGCCAGCAACCCTAGGGGGGGGCGTGGCAGTGAGCAGTTCTTC.

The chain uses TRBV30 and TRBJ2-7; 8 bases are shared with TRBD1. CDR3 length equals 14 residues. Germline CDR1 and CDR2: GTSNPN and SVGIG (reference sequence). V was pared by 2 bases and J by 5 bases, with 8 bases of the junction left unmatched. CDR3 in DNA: TGTGCCTGGAGTACCAGGGGGCGGGAAAACGAGCAGTACTTC. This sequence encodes CAWSTRGRENEQYF. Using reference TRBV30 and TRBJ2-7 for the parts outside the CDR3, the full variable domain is SQTIHQWPATLVQPVGSPLSLECTVEGTSNPNLYWYRQAAGRGLQLLFYSVGIGQISSEVPQNLSASRPQDRQFILSSKKLLLSDSGFYLCAWSTRGRENEQYFGPGTRLTVT.

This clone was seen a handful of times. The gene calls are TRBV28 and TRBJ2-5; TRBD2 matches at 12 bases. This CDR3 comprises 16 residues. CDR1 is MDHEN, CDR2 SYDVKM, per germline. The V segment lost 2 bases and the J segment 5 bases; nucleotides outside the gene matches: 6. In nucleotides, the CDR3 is TGTGCCAGCAGTTTAGGGCTAGCGGGGGGGCCGGAGACCCAGTACTTC. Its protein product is CASSLGLAGGPETQYF.

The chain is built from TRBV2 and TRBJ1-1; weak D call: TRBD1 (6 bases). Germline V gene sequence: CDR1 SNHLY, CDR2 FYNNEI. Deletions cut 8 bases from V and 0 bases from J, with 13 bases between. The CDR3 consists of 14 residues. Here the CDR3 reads CASVKQGMNTEAFF. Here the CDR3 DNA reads TGTGCCAGCGTGAAACAGGGTATGAACACTGAAGCTTTCTTT.

The chain's CDR3 is CASSMGLETYEQYF. CDR3 DNA sequence: TGTGCCAGTAGTATGGGACTCGAAACCTACGAGCAGTACTTC. The chain carries TRBV19 and TRBJ2-7; tentative D call: TRBD2 (6 bases). In germline, CDR1 is LNHDA, CDR2 SQIVND (reference sequence). Deletions cut 3 bases from V and 2 bases from J, with 11 bases between. This CDR3 comprises 14 residues.

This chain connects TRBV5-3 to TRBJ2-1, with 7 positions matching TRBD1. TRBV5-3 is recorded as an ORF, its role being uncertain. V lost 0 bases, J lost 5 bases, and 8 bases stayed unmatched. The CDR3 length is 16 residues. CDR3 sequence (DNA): TGTGCCAGAAGCTTGGAAGGGACAGCGAGTAACAATGAGCAGTTCTTC. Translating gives CARSLEGTASNNEQFF.

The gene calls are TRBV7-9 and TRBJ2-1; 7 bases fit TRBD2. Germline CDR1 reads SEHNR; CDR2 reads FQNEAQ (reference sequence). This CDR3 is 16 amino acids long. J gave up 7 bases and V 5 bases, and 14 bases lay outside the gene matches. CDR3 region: CASSRTGGPPWNEQFF. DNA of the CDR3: TGTGCCAGCAGCCGGACGGGGGGACCTCCGTGGAATGAGCAGTTCTTC.

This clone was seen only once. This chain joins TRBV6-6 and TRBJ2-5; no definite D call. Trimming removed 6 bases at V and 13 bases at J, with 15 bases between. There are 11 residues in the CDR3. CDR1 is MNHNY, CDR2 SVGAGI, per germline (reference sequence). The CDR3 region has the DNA TGTGCCAGCAGGAACGACGAGGCTCTGTACTTC. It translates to CASRNDEALYF.